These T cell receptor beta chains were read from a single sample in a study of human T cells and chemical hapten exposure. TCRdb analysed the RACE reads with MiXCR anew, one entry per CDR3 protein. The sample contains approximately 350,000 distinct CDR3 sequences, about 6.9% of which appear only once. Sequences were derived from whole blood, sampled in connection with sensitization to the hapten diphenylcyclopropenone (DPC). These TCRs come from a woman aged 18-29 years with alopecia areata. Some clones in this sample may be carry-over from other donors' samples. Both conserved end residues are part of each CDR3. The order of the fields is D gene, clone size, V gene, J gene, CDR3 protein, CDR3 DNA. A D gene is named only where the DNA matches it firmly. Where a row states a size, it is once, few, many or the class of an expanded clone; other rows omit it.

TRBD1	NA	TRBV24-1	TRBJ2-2	CATSDSGQGLDTGELFF	TGTGCCACCAGTGATTCCGGACAGGGTCTTGACACCGGGGAGCTGTTTTTT
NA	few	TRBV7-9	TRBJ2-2	CASTRDREVPGELFF	TGTGCCAGCACGAGAGACAGGGAGGTCCCCGGGGAGCTGTTTTTT
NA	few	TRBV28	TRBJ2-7	CASSHPGVGEQYF	TGTGCCAGCAGTCATCCGGGCGTGGGCGAGCAGTACTTC
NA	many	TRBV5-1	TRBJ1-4	CASREQGIVNEKLFF	TGCGCCAGCAGGGAGCAGGGGATAGTGAATGAAAAACTGTTTTTT
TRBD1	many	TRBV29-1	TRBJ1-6	CSVAGTANSPLHF	TGCAGCGTCGCCGGGACAGCTAATTCACCCCTCCACTTT
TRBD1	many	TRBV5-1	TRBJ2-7	CASSLTGGYEQYF	TGTGCCAGCAGCCTGACAGGGGGATACGAGCAGTACTTC
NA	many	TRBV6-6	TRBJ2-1	CASRSGNNEQFF	TGTGCCAGCAGATCCGGGAACAATGAGCAGTTCTTC
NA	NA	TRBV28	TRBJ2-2	CASSPAQGPVSNTGELFF	TGTGCCAGCAGTCCTGCCCAAGGACCGGTTTCGAACACCGGGGAGCTGTTTTTT
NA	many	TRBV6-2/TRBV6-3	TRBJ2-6	CASSYTPQSSGANVLTF	TGTGCCAGCAGCTACACCCCACAAAGCTCTGGGGCCAACGTCCTGACTTTC
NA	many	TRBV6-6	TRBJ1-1	CASSYITAPNTEAFF	TGTGCCAGCAGTTACATCACAGCCCCGAACACTGAAGCTTTCTTT
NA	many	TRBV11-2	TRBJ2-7	CASSFSVSGLTSYEQYF	TGTGCCAGCAGCTTCAGCGTTTCGGGACTTACCTCCTACGAGCAGTACTTC
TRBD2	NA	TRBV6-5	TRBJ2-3	CASRTFSRGGDTQYF	TGTGCCAGCAGGACCTTTTCCCGGGGGGGAGATACGCAGTATTTT
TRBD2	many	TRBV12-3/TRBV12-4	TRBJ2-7	CASSLAGGNYEQYF	TGTGCCAGCAGTTTAGCGGGGGGGAACTACGAGCAGTACTTC
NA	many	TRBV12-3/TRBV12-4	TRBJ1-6	CASRRTGRNSPLHF	TGTGCCAGCAGGCGAACAGGGCGGAATTCACCCCTCCACTTT
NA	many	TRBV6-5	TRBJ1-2	CASRKTVNYGYTF	TGTGCCAGCAGGAAAACAGTCAACTATGGCTACACCTTC
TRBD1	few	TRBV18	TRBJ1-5	CASSSATGVDQPQHF	TGTGCCAGCTCAAGCGCGACAGGGGTAGATCAGCCCCAGCATTTT
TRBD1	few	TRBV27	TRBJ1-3	CASSLQGALPGNTIYF	TGTGCCAGCAGTCTACAGGGGGCGCTCCCTGGAAACACCATATATTTT
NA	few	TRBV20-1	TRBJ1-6	CSAKGGENSPLHF	TGCAGTGCTAAGGGAGGGGAAAATTCACCCCTCCACTTT
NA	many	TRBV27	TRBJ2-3	CASSRALEPTDTQYF	TGTGCCAGCAGTAGGGCCCTAGAGCCCACAGATACGCAGTATTTT
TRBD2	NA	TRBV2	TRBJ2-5	CASSDFRLAGGLVETQYF	TGTGCCAGCAGTGATTTCCGACTAGCGGGGGGACTCGTAGAGACCCAGTACTTC
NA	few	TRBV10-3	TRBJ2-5	CAISESYVKETQYF	TGTGCCATCAGTGAGTCGTATGTGAAAGAGACCCAGTACTTC
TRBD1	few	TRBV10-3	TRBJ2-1	CAIPGQGGNEQFF	TGTGCCATCCCGGGACAGGGTGGTAATGAGCAGTTCTTC
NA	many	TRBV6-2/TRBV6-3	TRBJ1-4	CASSDWGRTNEKLFF	TGTGCCAGCAGTGACTGGGGACGGACAAATGAAAAACTGTTTTTT
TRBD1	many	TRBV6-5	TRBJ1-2	CASRRQGSYGYTF	TGTGCCAGCAGGAGACAGGGTTCCTATGGCTACACCTTC
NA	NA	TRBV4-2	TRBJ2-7	CASSQGEGISSYEQYF	TGTGCCAGCAGCCAAGGTGAGGGCATTAGCTCCTACGAGCAGTACTTC
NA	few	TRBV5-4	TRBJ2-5	CASSPDRVQETQYF	TGTGCCAGCAGTCCCGACCGGGTCCAAGAGACCCAGTACTTC
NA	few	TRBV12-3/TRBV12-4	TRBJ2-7	CASSSGGSIREQYF	TGTGCCAGCAGTTCCGGGGGCAGTATCCGCGAGCAGTACTTC
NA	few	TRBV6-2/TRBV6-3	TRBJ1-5	CASSRGRSWDQPQHF	TGTGCCAGCAGTAGGGGACGAAGTTGGGATCAGCCCCAGCATTTT
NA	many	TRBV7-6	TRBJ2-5	CASSFKGGVQETQYF	TGTGCCAGCAGCTTCAAGGGGGGGGTCCAAGAGACCCAGTACTTC
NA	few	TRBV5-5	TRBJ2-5	CASSLGAALQETQYF	TGTGCCAGCAGCCTCGGGGCAGCTCTCCAAGAGACCCAGTACTTC
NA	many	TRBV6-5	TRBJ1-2	CASSYAAVGNYGYTF	TGTGCCAGCAGTTACGCCGCGGTCGGGAACTATGGCTACACCTTC
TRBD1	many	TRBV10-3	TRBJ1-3	CAISLDREVGNTIYF	TGTGCCATCAGTCTGGACAGGGAGGTCGGAAACACCATATATTTT
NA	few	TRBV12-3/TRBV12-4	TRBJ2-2	CASSPRAGTNTGELFF	TGTGCCAGCAGTCCCCGCGCGGGGACTAACACCGGGGAGCTGTTTTTT
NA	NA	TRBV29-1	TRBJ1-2	CTLREGLVYTF	TGCACCCTGAGGGAGGGTCTGGTCTACACCTTC
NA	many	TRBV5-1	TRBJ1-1	CASSLVWGTEAFF	TGCGCCAGCAGCTTGGTATGGGGCACTGAAGCTTTCTTT
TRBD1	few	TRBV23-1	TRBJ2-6	CASTLPDRFPSGANVLTF	TGCGCCAGCACCCTCCCGGACAGGTTTCCTTCTGGGGCCAACGTCCTGACTTTC
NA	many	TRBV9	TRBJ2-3	CASSVDSGADTQYF	TGTGCCAGCAGCGTAGATTCGGGGGCAGATACGCAGTATTTT
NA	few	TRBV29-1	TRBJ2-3	CSVPWAWRSTQYF	TGCAGCGTTCCCTGGGCATGGCGGTCTACGCAGTATTTT
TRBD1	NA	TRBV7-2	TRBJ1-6	CASSFTGTGNDSPLHF	TGTGCCAGCAGCTTTACCGGGACAGGGAATGATTCACCCCTCCACTTT
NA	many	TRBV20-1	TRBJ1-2	CSATQRYGYTF	TGCAGTGCTACTCAGCGCTATGGCTACACCTTC
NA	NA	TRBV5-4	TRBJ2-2	CASGHGGSGTGELFF	TGTGCCAGCGGCCATGGGGGGAGTGGCACCGGGGAGCTGTTTTTT
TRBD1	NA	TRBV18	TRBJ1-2	CASSPTWPGTDYGYTF	TGTGCCAGCTCACCGACCTGGCCCGGGACAGACTATGGCTACACCTTC
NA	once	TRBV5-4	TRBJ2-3	CASSFTAHRTDTQYF	TGTGCCAGCAGCTTTACAGCGCACCGCACAGATACGCAGTATTTT
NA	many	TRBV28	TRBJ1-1	CASRNQLRNTEAFF	TGTGCCAGCAGGAACCAGCTCCGGAACACTGAAGCTTTCTTT
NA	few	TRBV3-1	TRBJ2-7	CASSQAQYEQYF	TGTGCCAGCAGCCAAGCCCAATACGAGCAGTACTTC
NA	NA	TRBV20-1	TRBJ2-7	CSAWDRTSSYEQYF	TGCAGTGCGTGGGACCGAACTAGCTCCTACGAGCAGTACTTC
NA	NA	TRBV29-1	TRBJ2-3	CSASNRENTQYF	TGCAGCGCTTCCAACAGGGAAAATACGCAGTATTTT
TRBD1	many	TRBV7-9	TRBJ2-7	CASSSPGTGDRYF	TGTGCCAGCAGCTCCCCCGGGACAGGGGATCGGTACTTC
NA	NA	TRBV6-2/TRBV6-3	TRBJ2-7	CASSHGTEQYF	TGTGCCAGCAGCCATGGGACCGAGCAGTACTTC
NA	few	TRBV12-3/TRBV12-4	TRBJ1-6	CASRPSGEAYNSPLHF	TGTGCCAGCAGACCATCAGGGGAGGCCTATAATTCACCCCTCCACTTT